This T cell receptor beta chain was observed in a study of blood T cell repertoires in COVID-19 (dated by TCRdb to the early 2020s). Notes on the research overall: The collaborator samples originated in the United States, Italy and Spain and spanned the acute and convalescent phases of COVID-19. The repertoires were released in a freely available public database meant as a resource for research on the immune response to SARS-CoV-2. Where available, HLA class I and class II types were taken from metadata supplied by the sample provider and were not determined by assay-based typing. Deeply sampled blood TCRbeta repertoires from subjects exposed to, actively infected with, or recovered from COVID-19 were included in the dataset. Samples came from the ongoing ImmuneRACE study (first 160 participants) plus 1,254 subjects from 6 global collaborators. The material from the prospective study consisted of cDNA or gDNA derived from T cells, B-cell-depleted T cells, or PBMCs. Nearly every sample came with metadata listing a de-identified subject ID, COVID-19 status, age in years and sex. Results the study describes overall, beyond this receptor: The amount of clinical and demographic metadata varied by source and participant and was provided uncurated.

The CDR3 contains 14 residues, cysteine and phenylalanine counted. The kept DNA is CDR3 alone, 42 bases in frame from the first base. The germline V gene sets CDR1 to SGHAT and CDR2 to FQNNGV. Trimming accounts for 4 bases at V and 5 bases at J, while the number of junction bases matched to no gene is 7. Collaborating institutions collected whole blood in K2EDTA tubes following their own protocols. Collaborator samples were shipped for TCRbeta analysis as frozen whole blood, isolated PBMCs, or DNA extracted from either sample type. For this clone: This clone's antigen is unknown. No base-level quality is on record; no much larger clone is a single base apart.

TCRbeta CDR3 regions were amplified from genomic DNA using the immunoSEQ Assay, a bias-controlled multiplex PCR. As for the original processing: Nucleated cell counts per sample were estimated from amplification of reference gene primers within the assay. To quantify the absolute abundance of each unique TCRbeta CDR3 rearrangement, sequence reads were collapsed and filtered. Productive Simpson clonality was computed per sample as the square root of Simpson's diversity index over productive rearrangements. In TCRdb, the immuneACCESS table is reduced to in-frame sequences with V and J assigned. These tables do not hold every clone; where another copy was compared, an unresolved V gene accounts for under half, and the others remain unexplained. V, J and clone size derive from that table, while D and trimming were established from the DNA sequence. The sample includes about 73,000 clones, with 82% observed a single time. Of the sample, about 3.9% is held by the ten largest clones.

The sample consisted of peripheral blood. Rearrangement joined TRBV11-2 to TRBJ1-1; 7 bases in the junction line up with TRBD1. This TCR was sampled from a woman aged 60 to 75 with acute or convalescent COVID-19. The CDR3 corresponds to CASSSTGDRTEAFF. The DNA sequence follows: TGTGCCAGCAGCTCCACAGGGGATCGGACTGAAGCTTTCTTT.